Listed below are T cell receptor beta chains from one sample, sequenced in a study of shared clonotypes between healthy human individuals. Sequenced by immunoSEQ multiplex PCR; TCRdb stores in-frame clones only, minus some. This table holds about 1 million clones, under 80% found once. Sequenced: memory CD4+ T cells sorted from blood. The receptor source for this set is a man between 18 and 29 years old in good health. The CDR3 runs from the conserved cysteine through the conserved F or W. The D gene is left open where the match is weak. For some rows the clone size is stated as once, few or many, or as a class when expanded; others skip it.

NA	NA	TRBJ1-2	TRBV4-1	TGCGCCAGCAGCCAAGAAAGACAGATCTCTATATATGGCTACACCTTC	CASSQERQISIYGYTF
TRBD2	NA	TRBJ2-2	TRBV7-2	TGTGCCAGCAGCTTCGCCGGGACTAGCGGAACGAACACCGGGGAGCTGTTTTTT	CASSFAGTSGTNTGELFF
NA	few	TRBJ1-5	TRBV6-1	TGTGCCAGCATCTCGTGGGGGCCAGACCTTCAGCCCCAGCATTTT	CASISWGPDLQPQHF
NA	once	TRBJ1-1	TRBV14	TGTGCCAGCAGCCGGGACGTTAAAATGAACACTGAAGCTTTCTTT	CASSRDVKMNTEAFF
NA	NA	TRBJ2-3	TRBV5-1	TGCGCCAGCAGCTTTGAGGGCAGCACAGATACGCAGTATTTT	CASSFEGSTDTQYF
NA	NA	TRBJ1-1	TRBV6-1	TGTGCCAGCAGTTGGCTGGAGGGGATGAACACTGAAGCTTTCTTT	CASSWLEGMNTEAFF
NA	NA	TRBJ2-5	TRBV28	TGTGCCAGCAGTTTAGGAGGGGGCCAAGAGACCCAGTACTTC	CASSLGGGQETQYF
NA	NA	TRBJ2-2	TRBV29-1	TGCAGCGTTGAAATAATAAGCCGGGACACCAACACCGGGGAGCTGTTTTTT	CSVEIISRDTNTGELFF
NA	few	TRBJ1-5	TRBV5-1	TGCGCCAGCAGCTTGGAAGGTAATAGCAATCAGCCCCAGCATTTT	CASSLEGNSNQPQHF
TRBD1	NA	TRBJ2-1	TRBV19	TGTGCCAGTAGTCCAAGAAACAGGGGGAGCTCCTACAATGAGCAGTTCTTC	CASSPRNRGSSYNEQFF
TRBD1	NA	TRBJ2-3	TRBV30	TGTGCCTGGAGCACAGGGGGTCAAACAGATACGCAGTATTTT	CAWSTGGQTDTQYF
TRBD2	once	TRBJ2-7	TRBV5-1	TGCGCCAGCAGCCCAAGCGGGACTCCCGAGCAGTACTTC	CASSPSGTPEQYF
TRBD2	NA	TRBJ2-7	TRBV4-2	TGTGCCAGCAGCCACGCTAGCGGGGGGGCCTACGAGCAGTACTTC	CASSHASGGAYEQYF
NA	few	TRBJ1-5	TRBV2	TGTGCCAGCAGTGAATACGGGGTTAGCAATCAGCCCCAGCATTTT	CASSEYGVSNQPQHF
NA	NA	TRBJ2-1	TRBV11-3	TGTGCCAGCAGCCCTACCTACGCGGATCATGAGCAGTTCTTC	CASSPTYADHEQFF
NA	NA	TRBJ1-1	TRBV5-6	TGTGCCAGCAGCTTAACTAGGAAGAACACTGAAGCTTTCTTT	CASSLTRKNTEAFF
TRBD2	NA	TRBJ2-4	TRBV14	TGTGCCAGCAGCCAGGGCCTAGCGGGAAGAAAAAACATTCAGTACTTC	CASSQGLAGRKNIQYF
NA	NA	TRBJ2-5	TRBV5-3	TGTGCCAGAAGCTTTGGTTTGGAAGAGACCCAGTACTTC	CARSFGLEETQYF
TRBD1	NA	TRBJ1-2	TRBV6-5	TGTGCCAGCAGTTACTCGCACAGGGGCGGCTACACCTTC	CASSYSHRGGYTF
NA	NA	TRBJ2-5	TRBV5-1	TGCGCCAGCAGCTCGCCCCACAGGGGAGGCTTACAAGAGACCCAGTACTTC	CASSSPHRGGLQETQYF
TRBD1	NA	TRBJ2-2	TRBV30	TGTGCCTGGACCCCAGGGGGCACCGGGGAGCTGTTTTTT	CAWTPGGTGELFF
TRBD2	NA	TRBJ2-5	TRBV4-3	TGCGCCAGCAGCCAAGATCGTCAGGCGGGAGCGGGAGAGACCCAGTACTTC	CASSQDRQAGAGETQYF
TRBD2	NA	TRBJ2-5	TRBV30	TGTGCCTGGAGTCCGCGGGGGGGCCGGGAGACCCAGTACTTC	CAWSPRGGRETQYF
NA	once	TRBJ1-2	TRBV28	TGTGCCAGCAGTCTTATTTCGGGTTTGAGTGCAGGTGGCTACACCTTC	CASSLISGLSAGGYTF
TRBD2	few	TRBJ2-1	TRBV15	TGTGCCACCAGCAGAGATGGTGGTGGACTAGCGGGAGGGCCGGTAAATGAGCAGTTCTTC	CATSRDGGGLAGGPVNEQFF